Each of the 27 T cell receptor beta chains below was sequenced from the same sample in a study of CD8 T cells in ankylosing spondylitis. Each CDR3 protein gets one entry after TCRdb re-called the 5' RACE reads with MiXCR. Of approximately 200,000 distinct CDR3 sequences listed, 9.5% to 15% are singletons. Sequencing used blood, either unsorted or a sorted T cell fraction (not recorded which). These receptors were obtained from a male donor with ankylosing spondylitis or in good health (not recorded which).

This chain links TRBV11-2 with TRBJ1-6, with D possibly being TRBD1 (6 bases). The germline V gene has CDR1 SGHAT and CDR2 FQNNGV. This CDR3 spans 14 amino acids. V shed 2 bases and J shed 10 bases, with 12 bases lying between them. CDR3 in DNA: TGTGCCAGCAGCTTATGGGACACAAGGTCACCCCTCCACTTT. This codes for CASSLWDTRSPLHF.

This clonotype was detected a few times. This chain joins TRBV27 and TRBJ2-7, with D possibly matching TRBD2 (6 bases). Trimming removed 5 bases from V and 3 bases from J, with 20 bases in between. The CDR3 sequence is 16 residues long. From germline, CDR1 is MNHEY and CDR2 SMNVEV (reference sequence). CDR3 sequence reads: CASSIIGGTSFYEQYF. In DNA, the CDR3 is TGTGCCAGCAGTATTATTGGGGGTACTAGCTTCTACGAGCAGTACTTC.

Here the CDR3 reads CSARAQGNTEAFF. Here the CDR3 DNA reads TGCAGTGCTAGAGCTCAGGGGAACACTGAAGCTTTCTTT. This sequence joins TRBV20-1 and TRBJ1-1; D possibly corresponds to TRBD1 (5 bases). V gave up 1 base and J gave up 1 base, with 7 bases separating them. CDR3 length: 13 amino acids. Per germline, CDR1 DFQATT and CDR2 SNEGSKA (reference sequence).

This clonotype turned up a few times. The chain recombines TRBV2 with TRBJ2-1, with D unresolved. Trimming removed 1 base from V and 2 bases from J, with 9 bases in between. Germline V CDR1 and CDR2: SNHLY, FYNNEI. The CDR3 has 15 amino acids. The CDR3 is CASSEGVEAYNEQFF. The CDR3 DNA reads as TGTGCCAGCAGTGAAGGAGTCGAGGCCTACAATGAGCAGTTCTTC.

The chain's CDR3 is CATSRTSGGQWGTQYF. The DNA of the CDR3 is TGTGCCACCAGCAGGACTAGCGGGGGGCAATGGGGGACCCAGTACTTC. The chain recombines TRBV15 with TRBJ2-5; TRBD2 aligns across 13 bases. The CDR3 consists of 16 residues. After removal of 3 bases from V and 7 bases from J, the junction contained 8 bases not matched to a gene. Germline assignment: CDR1 LNHNV and CDR2 YYDKDF (reference sequence).

This clonotype was counted between two and nine times. V gene TRBV7-2 combines with J gene TRBJ2-7, with a tentative D call TRBD2 (7 bases). CDR3 length equals 17 residues. CDR1 SGHTA and CDR2 FQGNSA come from the germline V gene. Trimming took 5 bases from V and 2 from J, leaving 22 bases between them. CDR3 DNA: TGTGCCAGCAGCCCCTGGGGGGCGCGGGAGCTCCCCTACGAGCAGTACTTC. This gives the protein CASSPWGARELPYEQYF.

J is TRBJ2-1 and V is TRBV20-1, with TRBD2 matching over 10 bases. CDR3 size: 13 residues. Trimming at V came to 6 bases and at J to 5 bases, leaving 4 bases not matched to a gene. Germline CDR1 reads DFQATT; CDR2 reads SNEGSKA (reference sequence). The CDR3 is CSASGTSDNEQFF. For the CDR3, the DNA is TGCAGTGCCTCCGGGACTAGCGACAATGAGCAGTTCTTC.

The chain employs TRBV12-3 or TRBV12-4 and TRBJ2-3, with no clear D. Trimming cost V 2 bases and J 5 bases, with 17 bases left between them. This CDR3 contains 16 residues. The CDR3 nucleotides are TGTGCCAGCAGTTTAAACATCGCGAGGTTCGGAGATACGCAGTATTTT. It encodes CASSLNIARFGDTQYF.

This clonotype has just a few counts. The CDR3: CATRDQVVGELFF. The DNA of the CDR3 is TGTGCCACCCGCGACCAGGTCGTCGGGGAGCTGTTTTTT. J is TRBJ2-2 and V is TRBV6-1, with unresolved D. The V gene lost 10 bases and the J gene lost 7 bases, with 16 bases spanning the gap. The CDR3 extends over 13 amino acids. Germline V lookup: CDR1 MNHNS, CDR2 SASEGT.

This chain links TRBV10-3 with TRBJ1-2; TRBD1 matches 8 bases. CDR1 and CDR2 from the germline V gene are ENHRY and SYGVKD. This CDR3 is 12 amino acids long. With 4 bases clipped from V and 8 bases from J, the junction kept 3 bases outside the gene matches. The CDR3 region is CAISGRGLGYTF. The CDR3 nucleotides are TGTGCCATCAGTGGCAGGGGGCTCGGCTACACCTTC.

This clonotype was seen a handful of times. The V call is TRBV3-1, the J call TRBJ2-1, with D unresolved. The germline V gene encodes CDR1 LGHDT and CDR2 YNNKEL (reference sequence). The V gene lost 0 bases and the J gene lost 2 bases, with 11 bases spanning the gap. This CDR3 contains 16 residues. CDR3 in amino acids: CASSQEEAPPYNEQFF. The CDR3 nucleotides read TGTGCCAGCAGCCAAGAGGAAGCGCCTCCCTACAATGAGCAGTTCTTC.

The J gene is TRBJ1-1, the V gene TRBV20-1; 8 bases are a match to TRBD1. CDR3 length equals 13 residues. The J segment lost 4 bases and the V segment lost 4 bases, leaving 5 bases of the junction unmatched. Germline CDR1 is DFQATT and CDR2 is SNEGSKA (reference sequence). The CDR3 DNA sequence: TGCAGTGCTATTTCAGACAGGGGCACTGAAGCTTTCTTT. It is translated as CSAISDRGTEAFF.

The chain carries TRBV10-3 and TRBJ1-1; the D gene is possibly TRBD1 (6 bases). The CDR3 spans 15 residues. Germline CDR1 reads ENHRY; CDR2 reads SYGVKD. Trimming took 6 bases from V and 6 from J, leaving 20 bases between them. CDR3 region: CAIRSKDSVTAEAFF. As DNA, the CDR3 is TGTGCCATCAGAAGCAAGGACAGCGTAACTGCTGAAGCTTTCTTT.

This clonotype turned up a few times. This chain connects TRBV20-1 to TRBJ2-7; 7 bases are shared with TRBD2. The CDR3 length is 14 residues. Germline V gives CDR1 DFQATT, CDR2 SNEGSKA (reference sequence). After removal of 2 bases from V and 5 bases from J, the junction contained 9 bases not matched to a gene. Written as DNA, the CDR3 is TGCAGTGCTAGAATGGGGGAGGGCATCCACGAGCAGTACTTC. As protein: CSARMGEGIHEQYF.

This clonotype was counted many times. The rearrangement uses TRBV6-1 and TRBJ1-2; no definite D call. The V end was cut by 7 bases, the J end by 4 bases, with 13 bases between. CDR3 length: 13 amino acids. The germline V gene encodes CDR1 MNHNS and CDR2 SASEGT. The CDR3 protein is CASIEQGFYGYTF. The DNA for the CDR3 is TGTGCCAGCATCGAGCAAGGATTCTATGGCTACACCTTC.

This clonotype was recorded at least ten times. V gene TRBV10-3 combines with J gene TRBJ2-7, with 11 bases identical to TRBD1. V was clipped by 3 bases and J by 3 bases; unmatched bases: 10. CDR3 length: 17 residues. The V gene's germline CDR1 is ENHRY and CDR2 SYGVKD. The CDR3 DNA is TGTGCCATCAGTGACTCGCCGCCGGGACAGGGGGTCTACGAGCAGTACTTC. This codes for CAISDSPPGQGVYEQYF.

This chain's CDR3 is CASSHGTVNQPQHF. The CDR3 nucleotides are TGTGCCAGCAGCCACGGGACAGTTAATCAGCCCCAGCATTTT. This chain links TRBV12-3 or TRBV12-4 with TRBJ1-5; 7 bases agree with TRBD1. The CDR3 extends over 14 amino acids. With V trimmed by 6 bases and J by 4 bases, 6 bases remained unmatched.

The chain recombines TRBV9 with TRBJ2-3; 10 nucleotides agree with TRBD2. Germline V lookup: CDR1 SGDLS, CDR2 YYNGEE. The CDR3 totals 16 residues. J was trimmed by 2 bases and V by 2 bases; bases with no gene match: 5. The CDR3 sequence is CASSVWLAGDTDTQYF. CDR3 sequence (DNA): TGTGCCAGCAGCGTGTGGCTAGCGGGAGACACAGATACGCAGTATTTT.

This sequence joins TRBV20-1 and TRBJ2-7, with 7 bases identical to TRBD1. V trimming: 3 bases; J trimming: 12 bases; junction bases outside the gene matches: 5. The CDR3 length is 10 residues. Looked up from germline, CDR1 is DFQATT and CDR2 is SNEGSKA (reference sequence). The CDR3 spells CSASKQGPYF. CDR3 DNA: TGCAGTGCTAGCAAACAGGGGCCGTACTTC.

In this sample, this clonotype turned up many times. The chain couples TRBV7-9 to TRBJ1-2; 7 bases agree with TRBD1. V lost 1 base, J lost 4 bases, and 3 bases stayed unmatched. Looked up from germline, CDR1 is SEHNR and CDR2 is FQNEAQ (reference sequence). The CDR3 spans 14 residues. The CDR3 region has the DNA TGTGCCAGCAGCTTAGGGGACAGCGCCTATGGCTACACCTTC. This encodes CASSLGDSAYGYTF.

This clonotype has more than one count but fewer than ten. The chain carries TRBV6-5 and TRBJ2-1; tentative D call: TRBD1 (6 bases). V was shortened by 2 bases and J by 9 bases, with 8 bases between the two germline ends. CDR3 length equals 12 residues. Germline V CDR1 and CDR2: MNHEY, SVGAGI. CDR3 sequence: CASSYTQGEQFF. CDR3 coding DNA: TGTGCCAGCAGTTACACACAGGGTGAGCAGTTCTTC.

The rearrangement links TRBV20-1 to TRBJ2-3; 9 positions match TRBD2. V shed 1 base and J 2 bases; nucleotides not matched to a gene: 16. Germline CDR1 reads DFQATT; CDR2 reads SNEGSKA (reference sequence). The CDR3 runs 19 residues. The CDR3 region has the DNA TGCAGTGCTAGAGTCCTACGACTAGCGGTGGCCCTAAACACAGATACGCAGTATTTT. Translation gives CSARVLRLAVALNTDTQYF.

The gene calls are TRBV30 and TRBJ2-5, with D possibly being TRBD1 or TRBD2 (5 bases each). Trimming took 4 bases from V and 5 from J, leaving 14 bases between them. In germline, CDR1 is GTSNPN, CDR2 SVGIG (reference sequence). The CDR3 extends over 13 amino acids. The CDR3 is CAWTGGSMETQYF. In DNA form, the CDR3 reads TGTGCCTGGACTGGGGGTAGCATGGAGACCCAGTACTTC.

The V call is TRBV7-9, the J call TRBJ1-2; D gene unclear. CDR1 SEHNR and CDR2 FQNEAQ come from the germline V gene (reference sequence). V dropped 5 bases and J dropped 9 bases, with 16 bases sitting between them. The CDR3 runs 13 residues. As DNA, the CDR3 is TGTGCCAGCAGCCCCGGCAACGGGGATAGCTACACCTTC. Residues: CASSPGNGDSYTF.

The chain carries TRBV6-5 and TRBJ2-7; 7 nucleotides line up with TRBD2. Losses at the gene ends were 2 bases for V and 7 bases for J; bases not matched to a gene: 11. Per germline, CDR1 MNHEY and CDR2 SVGAGI. The CDR3 is 15 amino acids. CDR3 nucleotide sequence: TGTGCCAGCAGTTACGCTCCGGGCGCAGCGGGAGAGCAGTACTTC. It is translated as CASSYAPGAAGEQYF.

V usage is TRBV5-1 and J usage is TRBJ1-1; no reliable D call. V was pared by 0 bases and J by 7 bases, with 10 bases between. The CDR3 consists of 13 residues. The germline V gene has CDR1 SGHRS and CDR2 YFSETQ. The CDR3 DNA sequence: TGCGCCAGCAGCTTGGGGCAGCTTGATGAAGCTTTCTTT. It translates to CASSLGQLDEAFF.

This clonotype appeared many times. The gene calls are TRBV6-1 and TRBJ2-7; D uncertain. Between the trimmed V and J ends, which lost 2 bases and 3 bases, there was a span of 5 bases. CDR1 MNHNS and CDR2 SASEGT come from the germline V gene. The CDR3 totals 12 residues. The CDR3 spells CASSEPGYEQYF. The CDR3 DNA follows: TGTGCCAGCAGTGAACCTGGCTACGAGCAGTACTTC.